The sequence of this T cell receptor (beta chain) was determined in a study of Ad26.COV2.S vaccination and SARS-CoV-2 variants. On the study more broadly: Donor had been placed in the Ad26.COV2.S arm of the COV1001 trial. Intramuscular Ad26.COV2.S doses were given once or twice, 56 days apart.

Stated treatment: approximately 18 received Ad26.COV2.S at low or high dose, single or two shots; five or six received placebo; per-sample allocation not given. The investigators took samples on day 63 after the first vaccine or placebo injection. This person who donated was an adult of 18-55 years in Boston. Ad26 vector vaccine expressed Wuhan-strain SARS-CoV-2 spike. Sequencing was performed with immunoSEQ multiplex PCR; in TCRdb, only in-frame clones are kept and a portion is missing. The data show 400,000 to 450,000 clones, 90% seen once. Trimming stripped 6 bases from V and 7 bases from J, with 15 bases between. Germline CDR1 and CDR2: MNHEY and SVGAGI. The CDR3 runs to 13 residues.

The sequencing used peripheral blood, collected in a trial of Ad26.COV2.S vaccine versus placebo. This clonotype was obtained from a person aged 18 to 65 who received the Ad26.COV2.S COVID-19 vaccine or a placebo. The rearrangement links TRBV6-5 to TRBJ1-2, with D tentatively TRBD1 (6 bases). The CDR3 spells CASRKTGFFGYTF. In DNA, the CDR3 is TGTGCCAGCAGGAAAACAGGGTTCTTTGGCTACACCTTC.